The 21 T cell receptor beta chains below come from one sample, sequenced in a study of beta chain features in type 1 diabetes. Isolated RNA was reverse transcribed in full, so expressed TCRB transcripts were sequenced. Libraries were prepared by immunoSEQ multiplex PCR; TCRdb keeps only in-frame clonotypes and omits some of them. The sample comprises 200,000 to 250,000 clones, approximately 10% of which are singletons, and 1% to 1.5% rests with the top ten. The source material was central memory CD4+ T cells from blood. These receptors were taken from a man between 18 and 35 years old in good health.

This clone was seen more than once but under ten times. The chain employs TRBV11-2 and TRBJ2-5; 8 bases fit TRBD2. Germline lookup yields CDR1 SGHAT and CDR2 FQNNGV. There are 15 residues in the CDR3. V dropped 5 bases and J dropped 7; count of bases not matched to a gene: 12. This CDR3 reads CASSPLAGGPGTQYF. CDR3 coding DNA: TGTGCCAGCAGCCCTCTGGCGGGAGGCCCGGGGACCCAGTACTTC.

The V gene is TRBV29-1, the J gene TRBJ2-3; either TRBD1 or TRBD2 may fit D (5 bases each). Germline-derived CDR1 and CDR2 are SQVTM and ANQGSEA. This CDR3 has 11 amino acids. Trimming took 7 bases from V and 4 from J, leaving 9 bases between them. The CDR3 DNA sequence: TGCAGCGGAGGGGTTTCAGATACGCAGTATTTT. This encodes CSGGVSDTQYF.

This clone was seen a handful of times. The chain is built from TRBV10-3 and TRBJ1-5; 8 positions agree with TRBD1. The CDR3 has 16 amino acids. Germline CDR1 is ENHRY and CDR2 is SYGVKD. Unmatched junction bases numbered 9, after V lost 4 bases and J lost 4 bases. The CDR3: CAISGVDRVINQPQHF. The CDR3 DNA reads TGTGCCATCAGTGGGGTGGACAGGGTAATTAATCAGCCCCAGCATTTT.

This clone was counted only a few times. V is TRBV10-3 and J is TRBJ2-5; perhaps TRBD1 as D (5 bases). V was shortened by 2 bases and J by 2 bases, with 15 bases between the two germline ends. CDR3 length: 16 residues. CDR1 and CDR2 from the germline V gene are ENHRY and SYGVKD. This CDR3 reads CAISEGDGAAQETQYF. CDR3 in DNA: TGTGCCATCAGTGAGGGGGATGGGGCGGCTCAAGAGACCCAGTACTTC.

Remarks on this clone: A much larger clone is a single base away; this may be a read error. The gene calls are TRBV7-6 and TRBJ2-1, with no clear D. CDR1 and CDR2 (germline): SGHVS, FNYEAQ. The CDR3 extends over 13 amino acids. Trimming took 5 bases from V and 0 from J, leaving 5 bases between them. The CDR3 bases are TGTGCCAGCAGCCAAAGCTCCTACAATGAGCAGTTCTTC. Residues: CASSQSSYNEQFF.

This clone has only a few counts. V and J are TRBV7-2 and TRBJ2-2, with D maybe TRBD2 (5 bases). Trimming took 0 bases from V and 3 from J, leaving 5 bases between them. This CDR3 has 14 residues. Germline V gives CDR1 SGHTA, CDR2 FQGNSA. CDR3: CASSLAGDTGELFF. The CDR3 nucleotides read TGTGCCAGCAGCTTAGCCGGGGACACCGGGGAGCTGTTTTTT.

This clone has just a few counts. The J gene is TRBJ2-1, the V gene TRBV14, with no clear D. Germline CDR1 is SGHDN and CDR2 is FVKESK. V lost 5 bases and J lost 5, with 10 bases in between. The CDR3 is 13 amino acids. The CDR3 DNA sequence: TGTGCCAGCAGCACGCTTCGGGACAATGAGCAGTTCTTC. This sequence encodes CASSTLRDNEQFF.

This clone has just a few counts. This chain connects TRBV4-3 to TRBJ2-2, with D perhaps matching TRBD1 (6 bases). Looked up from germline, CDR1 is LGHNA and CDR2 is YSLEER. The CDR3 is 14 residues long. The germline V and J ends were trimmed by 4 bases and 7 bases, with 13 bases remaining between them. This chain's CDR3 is CASSRLQGSGELFF. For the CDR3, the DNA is TGCGCCAGCAGCCGACTACAGGGTAGCGGGGAGCTGTTTTTT.

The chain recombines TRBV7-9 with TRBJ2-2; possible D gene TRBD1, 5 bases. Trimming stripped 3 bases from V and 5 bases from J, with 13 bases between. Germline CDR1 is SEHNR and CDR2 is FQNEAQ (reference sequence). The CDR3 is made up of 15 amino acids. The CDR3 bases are TGTGCCAGCAGCTTGCAGACAGCCCAAACCGGGGAGCTGTTTTTT. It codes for CASSLQTAQTGELFF.

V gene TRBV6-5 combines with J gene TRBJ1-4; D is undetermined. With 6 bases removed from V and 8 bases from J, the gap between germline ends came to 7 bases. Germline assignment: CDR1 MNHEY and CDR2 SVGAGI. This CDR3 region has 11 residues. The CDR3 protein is CASRYREKLFF. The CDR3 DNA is TGTGCCAGCAGGTACCGGGAAAAACTGTTTTTT.

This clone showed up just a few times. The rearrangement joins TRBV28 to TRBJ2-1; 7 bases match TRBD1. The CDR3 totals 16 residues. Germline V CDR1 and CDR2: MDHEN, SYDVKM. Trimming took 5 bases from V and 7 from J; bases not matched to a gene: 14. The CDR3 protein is CASSPPTGPEPNEQFF. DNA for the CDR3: TGTGCCAGCAGTCCTCCGACAGGGCCGGAGCCGAATGAGCAGTTCTTC.

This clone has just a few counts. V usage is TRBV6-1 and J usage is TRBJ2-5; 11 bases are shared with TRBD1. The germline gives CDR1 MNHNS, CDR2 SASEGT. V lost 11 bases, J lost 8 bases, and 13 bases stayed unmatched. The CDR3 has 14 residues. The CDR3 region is CAGGQGALGTTQYF. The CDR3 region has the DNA TGTGCCGGCGGACAGGGGGCCCTAGGGACTACCCAGTACTTC.

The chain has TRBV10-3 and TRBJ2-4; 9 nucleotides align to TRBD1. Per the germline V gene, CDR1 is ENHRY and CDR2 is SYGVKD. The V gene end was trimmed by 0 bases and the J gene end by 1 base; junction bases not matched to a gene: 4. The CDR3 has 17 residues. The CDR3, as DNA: TGTGCCATCAGTGAGTCCGGGACAGGGAACGCCAAAAACATTCAGTACTTC. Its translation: CAISESGTGNAKNIQYF.

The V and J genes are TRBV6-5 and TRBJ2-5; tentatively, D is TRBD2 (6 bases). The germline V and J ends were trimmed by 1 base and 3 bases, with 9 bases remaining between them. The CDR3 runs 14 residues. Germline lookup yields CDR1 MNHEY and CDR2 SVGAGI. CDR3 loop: CASSYFPGEETQYF. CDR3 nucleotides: TGTGCCAGCAGTTACTTTCCGGGAGAAGAGACCCAGTACTTC.

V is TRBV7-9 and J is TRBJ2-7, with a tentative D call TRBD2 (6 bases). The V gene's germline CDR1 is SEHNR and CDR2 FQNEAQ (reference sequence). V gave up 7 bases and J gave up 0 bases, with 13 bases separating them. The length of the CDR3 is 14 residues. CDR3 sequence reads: CASNPGEVSYEQYF. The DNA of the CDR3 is TGTGCCAGCAACCCGGGGGAGGTCTCCTACGAGCAGTACTTC.

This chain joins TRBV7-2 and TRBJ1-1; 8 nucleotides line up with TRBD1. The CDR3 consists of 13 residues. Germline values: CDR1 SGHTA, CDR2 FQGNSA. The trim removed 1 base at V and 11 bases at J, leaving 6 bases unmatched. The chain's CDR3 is CASSLVGQGFAFF. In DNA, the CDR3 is TGTGCCAGCAGCTTAGTAGGACAGGGTTTTGCTTTCTTT.

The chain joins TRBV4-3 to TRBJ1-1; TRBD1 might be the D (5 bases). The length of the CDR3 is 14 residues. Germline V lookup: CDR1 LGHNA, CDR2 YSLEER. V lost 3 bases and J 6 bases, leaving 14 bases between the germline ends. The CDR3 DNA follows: TGCGCCAGCAGCCAGCAACCGGGGGGTCCTGAAGCTTTCTTT. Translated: CASSQQPGGPEAFF.

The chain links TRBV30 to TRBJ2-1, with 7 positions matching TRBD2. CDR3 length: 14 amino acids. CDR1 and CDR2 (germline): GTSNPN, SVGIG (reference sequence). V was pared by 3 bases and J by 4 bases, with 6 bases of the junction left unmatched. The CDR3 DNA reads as TGTGCCTGGAGGGAAAGCGGGACGTACAATGAGCAGTTCTTC. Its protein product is CAWRESGTYNEQFF. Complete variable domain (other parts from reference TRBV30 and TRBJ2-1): SQTIHQWPATLVQPVGSPLSLECTVEGTSNPNLYWYRQAAGRGLQLLFYSVGIGQISSEVPQNLSASRPQDRQFILSSKKLLLSDSGFYLCAWRESGTYNEQFFGPGTRLTVL.

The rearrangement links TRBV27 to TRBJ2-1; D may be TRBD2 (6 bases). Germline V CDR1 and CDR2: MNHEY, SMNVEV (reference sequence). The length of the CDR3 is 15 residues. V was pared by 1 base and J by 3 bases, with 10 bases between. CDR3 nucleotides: TGTGCCAGCAGTTTATTAGACGGGAGCTACAATGAGCAGTTCTTC. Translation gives CASSLLDGSYNEQFF.

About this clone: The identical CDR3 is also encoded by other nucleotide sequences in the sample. CDR3 amino acids: CASSQDRLGLAGEETQYF. CDR3 nucleotide sequence: TGCGCCAGCAGCCAAGATCGCCTGGGACTAGCGGGAGAAGAGACCCAGTACTTC. The chain is built from TRBV4-1 and TRBJ2-5, with TRBD2 matching 14 bases. The germline CDR1 and CDR2 sequences are MGHRA and YSYEKL. CDR3 length: 18 amino acids. V dropped 0 bases and J dropped 3; count of bases not matched to a gene: 6.

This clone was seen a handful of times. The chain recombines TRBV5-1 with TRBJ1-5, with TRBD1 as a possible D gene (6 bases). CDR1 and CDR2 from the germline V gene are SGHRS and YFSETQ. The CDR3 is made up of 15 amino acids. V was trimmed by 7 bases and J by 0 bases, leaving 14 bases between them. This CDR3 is CASRKTGDSNQPQHF. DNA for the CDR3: TGCGCCAGCCGAAAGACAGGAGATAGCAATCAGCCCCAGCATTTT.